The 26 T cell receptor beta chains in this list originate from one sample, sequenced in a study of T cell changes during pregnancy in multiple sclerosis. The repertoire was sequenced with immunoSEQ multiplex PCR; TCRdb's copy has only in-frame clones and lacks some. The top ten clones hold more than 0.65% of a sample with 90,000 to 120,000 clones, around 90% of them seen once. The sequencing used peripheral blood, collected in the third trimester of pregnancy. These receptors all stem from a female donor in good health, enrolled as a control in a pregnancy study.

The chain recombines TRBV6-5 with TRBJ2-1; 8 bases map to TRBD1. The CDR3 consists of 14 residues. Germline lookup yields CDR1 MNHEY and CDR2 SVGAGI. V trimming: 7 bases; J trimming: 4 bases; junction bases outside the gene matches: 6. The CDR3 here is CASKAGGRYNEQFF. CDR3 coding DNA: TGTGCCAGCAAGGCAGGGGGCAGATACAATGAGCAGTTCTTC.

The CDR3 DNA follows: TGTGCCTGGGGGACAGGGCACAATTCACCCCTCCACTTT. Encoded protein: CAWGTGHNSPLHF. The rearrangement joins TRBV30 to TRBJ1-6, with TRBD1 matching 9 bases. CDR1 is GTSNPN and CDR2 is SVGIG in the germline V gene (reference sequence). The J segment lost 7 bases and the V segment lost 5 bases, leaving 3 bases of the junction unmatched. The CDR3 loop spans 13 amino acids.

This chain joins TRBV27 and TRBJ1-1, with 8 nucleotides matching TRBD1. V lost 5 bases to trimming and J lost 3 bases; unmatched junction nucleotides: 5. This CDR3 contains 14 residues. The germline V gene has CDR1 MNHEY and CDR2 SMNVEV (reference sequence). The CDR3 is CASSPPGGYTEAFF. CDR3 DNA: TGTGCCAGCAGTCCGCCAGGGGGCTACACTGAAGCTTTCTTT.

This sequence joins TRBV12-2 and TRBJ1-3. TRBV12-2 is an annotated pseudogene. The CDR3 loop spans 16 amino acids. CDR3 sequence reads: CASRPLGRANGNTIYF. The CDR3 nucleotides read TGTGCAAGTCGCCCACTAGGTCGAGCTAATGGAAACACCATATATTTT.

This rearrangement joins TRBV18 to TRBJ1-2, with D possibly TRBD1 on 6 matching bases. Germline V gene lookup returns CDR1 KGHSH and CDR2 LQKENI. Trimming removed 8 bases at V and 0 bases at J, with 16 bases between. CDR3 length equals 15 residues. In nucleotides, the CDR3 is TGTGCCAGCGCCACCCCCGACAGGTCTAACTATGGCTACACCTTC. This gives the protein CASATPDRSNYGYTF.

The V call is TRBV5-1, the J call TRBJ2-7, with no clear D. In germline, CDR1 is SGHRS, CDR2 YFSETQ. The CDR3 totals 12 residues. V lost 0 bases, J lost 5 bases, and 6 bases lay in between. The CDR3 spells CASSLDSHEQYF. CDR3 DNA sequence: TGCGCCAGCAGCTTGGACAGCCACGAGCAGTACTTC.

This rearrangement joins TRBV30 to TRBJ1-2; D call uncertain. V was cut by 3 bases and J by 0 bases, with 11 bases left in between. The CDR3 is made up of 14 amino acids. Germline V gene data show CDR1 as GTSNPN and CDR2 as SVGIG (reference sequence). The CDR3: CAWSLAGANYGYTF. CDR3 sequence (DNA): TGTGCCTGGAGCCTCGCGGGAGCTAACTATGGCTACACCTTC.

This clone came up once. The chain couples TRBV6-4 to TRBJ1-2; perhaps TRBD1 as D (6 bases). This CDR3 region has 13 residues. CDR1 and CDR2 (germline): MRHNA, SNTAGT. Trimming removed 8 bases from V and 8 bases from J, with 18 bases in between. The CDR3 loop reads CASSNGGGEGYTF. The CDR3 DNA reads TGTGCCAGCTCTAATGGGGGGGGCGAAGGCTACACCTTC.

The chain carries TRBV6-6 and TRBJ1-4; D is unclear. The CDR3 runs 12 residues. Germline V gives CDR1 MNHNY, CDR2 SVGAGI (reference sequence). The V end lost 0 bases, the J end lost 14 bases, and 10 bases lay between the germline ends. CDR3 DNA sequence: TGTGCCAGCAGTTACTCGCGCGGATCGCTGTTTTTT. As protein: CASSYSRGSLFF.

CDR3 DNA: TGTGCCTGGAGCCCCCGGCGGGGTTTTGGTGGCTACACCTTC. Translated: CAWSPRRGFGGYTF. The chain uses TRBV30 and TRBJ1-2, with D unresolved. The germline gives CDR1 GTSNPN, CDR2 SVGIG (reference sequence). Trimming cost V 3 bases and J 7 bases, with 18 bases left between them. The CDR3 is made up of 14 amino acids.

In this sample, this clone turned up once. The chain uses TRBV11-3 and TRBJ2-7; D remains unclear. CDR1 and CDR2 (germline): SGHNT, YENEEA. Trimming took 1 base from V and 3 from J, leaving 4 bases between them. The CDR3 loop spans 12 amino acids. This CDR3 reads CASSLAYYEQYF. The CDR3 region has the DNA TGTGCCAGCAGCTTAGCGTACTACGAGCAGTACTTC.

The rearrangement links TRBV18 to TRBJ2-2, with 9 nucleotides matching TRBD1. The germline V gene encodes CDR1 KGHSH and CDR2 LQKENI. V gave up 3 bases and J gave up 2 bases; unmatched junction bases: 1. The CDR3 extends over 15 amino acids. CDR3 DNA sequence: TGTGCCAGCTCACCGACAGGGGGAAACACCGGGGAGCTGTTTTTT. It translates to CASSPTGGNTGELFF.

This clone has a single count. The V gene is TRBV5-6, the J gene TRBJ2-5; maybe TRBD1 (5 bases). The DNA end favors TRBJ2-7, so the J call may be wrong. The CDR3 totals 13 residues. Germline CDR1 and CDR2: SGHDT and YYEEEE. The DNA of the CDR3 is TGTGCCAGCAGCTTCGGACACCTTAACGAGCAGTACTTC. It codes for CASSFGHLNEQYF.

This rearrangement joins TRBV6-6 to TRBJ2-7, with D possibly being TRBD1 (5 bases). CDR3 length: 14 amino acids. Germline V gene lookup returns CDR1 MNHNY and CDR2 SVGAGI (reference sequence). The V end was cut by 0 bases, the J end by 0 bases, with 6 bases between. The CDR3 DNA follows: TGTGCCAGCAGTTACTCAGACAGCTCCTACGAGCAGTACTTC. It is translated as CASSYSDSSYEQYF.

The gene calls are TRBV27 and TRBJ1-2, with 10 bases fitting TRBD1. The CDR3 runs 14 residues. Germline assignment: CDR1 MNHEY and CDR2 SMNVEV (reference sequence). With V trimmed by 5 bases and J by 5 bases, 5 bases remained unmatched. CDR3 DNA sequence: TGTGCCAGCAGTCGGACAGGGGGTGGGTATGGCTACACCTTC. As protein: CASSRTGGGYGYTF.

The rearrangement links TRBV2 to TRBJ1-3; D is uncertain. The CDR3 is 15 residues long. Per the germline V gene, CDR1 is SNHLY and CDR2 is FYNNEI. Trimming removed 2 bases from V and 4 bases from J, with 12 bases in between. The CDR3 bases are TGTGCCAGCAGTGAACGAGGGATTTTGGGAAACACCATATATTTT. Its protein product is CASSERGILGNTIYF.

The gene calls are TRBV9 and TRBJ2-1; the match to TRBD2 covers 7 bases. There are 15 residues in the CDR3. Germline V gene sequence: CDR1 SGDLS, CDR2 YYNGEE. V was pared by 4 bases and J by 4 bases, with 8 bases of the junction left unmatched. CDR3 sequence reads: CASSPTGTIYNEQFF. The CDR3 DNA follows: TGTGCCAGCAGCCCTACCGGGACTATATACAATGAGCAGTTCTTC.

This clone is a singleton in its sample. The V call is TRBV7-6, the J call TRBJ2-7, with D tentatively TRBD1 (6 bases). Deletions cut 1 base from V and 0 bases from J, with 10 bases between. Germline CDR1 and CDR2: SGHVS and FNYEAQ. The CDR3 is 15 amino acids. DNA of the CDR3: TGTGCCAGCAGCTTAGGTGACAGGAGCTCCTACGAGCAGTACTTC. Its translation is CASSLGDRSSYEQYF.

This clone was recorded once. This chain connects TRBV9 to TRBJ2-5, with unresolved D. Trimming removed 4 bases from V and 7 bases from J, with 14 bases in between. The CDR3 spans 13 residues. Per germline, CDR1 SGDLS and CDR2 YYNGEE. The CDR3 DNA is TGTGCCAGCAGCTTAATGACCGCAGGGACCCAGTACTTC. This translates into CASSLMTAGTQYF.

The chain couples TRBV2 to TRBJ2-7; a possible D gene is TRBD2 (6 bases). V lost 8 bases, J lost 6 bases, and 14 bases lay in between. Germline V gene sequence: CDR1 SNHLY, CDR2 FYNNEI. The CDR3 covers 12 residues. Here the CDR3 reads CASGAGLREQYF. CDR3 DNA: TGTGCCAGCGGGGCGGGGCTACGCGAGCAGTACTTC.

This clone was seen once. The chain couples TRBV6-5 to TRBJ1-2; 7 bases align to TRBD1. V gave up 0 bases and J gave up 4 bases; unmatched junction bases: 8. Germline lookup yields CDR1 MNHEY and CDR2 SVGAGI. There are 16 residues in the CDR3. The CDR3 protein is CASSYSSTGSSYGYTF. DNA for the CDR3: TGTGCCAGCAGTTACTCGTCGACAGGGTCATCCTATGGCTACACCTTC.

The rearrangement uses TRBV7-8 and TRBJ1-2, with 7 positions matching TRBD1. After removal of 1 base from V and 5 bases from J, the junction contained 4 bases not matched to a gene. The germline CDR1 and CDR2 sequences are SGHVS and FQNEAQ. The CDR3 spans 14 residues. CDR3 bases: TGTGCCAGCAGCTTAGGGGGACAGTCATATGGCTACACCTTC. Its translation: CASSLGGQSYGYTF.

The V call is TRBV9, the J call TRBJ2-5; 9 bases map to TRBD1. In germline, CDR1 is SGDLS, CDR2 YYNGEE. The CDR3 consists of 14 residues. The V and J ends lost 0 bases and 9 bases, in that order; junction bases with no gene match: 6. CDR3 protein: CASSVGDREAAQYF. In nucleotides, the CDR3 is TGTGCCAGCAGCGTAGGGGACAGGGAAGCAGCCCAGTACTTC.

The J gene is TRBJ2-2, the V gene TRBV15, with 8 bases matching TRBD2. CDR3 length: 19 amino acids. In germline, CDR1 is LNHNV, CDR2 YYDKDF (reference sequence). Trimming cost V 5 bases and J 6 bases; bases outside gene matches: 20. This CDR3 reads CATSRKRYPSGGGPGELFF. CDR3 coding DNA: TGTGCCACCAGCCGCAAGAGATATCCCAGCGGGGGAGGGCCCGGGGAGCTGTTTTTT.

The V call is TRBV7-8, the J call TRBJ1-2, with 7 bases aligning to TRBD1. This CDR3 has 15 residues. Germline CDR1 and CDR2: SGHVS and FQNEAQ. J was trimmed by 1 base and V by 8 bases; bases with no gene match: 10. The CDR3: CASRDGTANNYGYTF. CDR3 nucleotides: TGTGCCAGCCGAGATGGGACAGCTAATAACTATGGCTACACCTTC. The variable domain in full, completed from reference TRBV7-8 and TRBJ1-2, reads GAGVSQSPRYKVAKRGQDVALRCDPISGHVSLFWYQQALGQGPEFLTYFQNEAQLDKSGLPSDRFFAERPEGSVSTLKIQRTQQEDSAVYLCASRDGTANNYGYTFGSGTRLTVV.

The CDR3 region is CASSVTGDYGYTF. CDR3 nucleotides: TGTGCCAGCAGCGTTACAGGGGACTATGGCTACACCTTC. The chain carries TRBV9 and TRBJ1-2; 7 bases agree with TRBD1. Per the germline V gene, CDR1 is SGDLS and CDR2 is YYNGEE. V gave up 2 bases and J gave up 3 bases; unmatched junction bases: 1. There are 13 residues in the CDR3.